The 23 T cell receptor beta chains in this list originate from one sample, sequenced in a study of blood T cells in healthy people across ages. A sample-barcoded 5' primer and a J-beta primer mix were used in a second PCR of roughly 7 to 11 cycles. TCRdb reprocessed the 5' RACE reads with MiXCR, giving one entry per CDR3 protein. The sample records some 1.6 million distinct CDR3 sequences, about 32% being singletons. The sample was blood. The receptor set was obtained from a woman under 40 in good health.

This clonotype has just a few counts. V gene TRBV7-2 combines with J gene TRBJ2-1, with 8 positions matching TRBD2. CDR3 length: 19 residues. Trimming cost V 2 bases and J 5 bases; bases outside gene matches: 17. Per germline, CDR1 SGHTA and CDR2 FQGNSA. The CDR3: CASSLIPTRGREEDNEQFF. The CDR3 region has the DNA TGTGCCAGCAGCTTAATCCCCACTCGGGGGCGGGAGGAGGACAATGAGCAGTTCTTC.

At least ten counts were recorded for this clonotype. The DNA for the CDR3 is TGTGCCAGCAGCCAAGCGAGGGAGCAGTTCTTC. Its translation: CASSQAREQFF. The chain recombines TRBV3-1 with TRBJ2-1; D gene ambiguous. Germline values: CDR1 LGHDT, CDR2 YNNKEL (reference sequence). The CDR3 spans 11 residues. V was clipped by 1 base and J by 10 bases, with 5 bases between them.

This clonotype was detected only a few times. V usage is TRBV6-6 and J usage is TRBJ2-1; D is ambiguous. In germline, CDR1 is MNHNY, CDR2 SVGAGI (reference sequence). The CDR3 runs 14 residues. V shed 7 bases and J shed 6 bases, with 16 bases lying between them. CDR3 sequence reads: CASTQLPLVNEQFF. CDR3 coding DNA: TGTGCCAGCACCCAACTACCCCTGGTCAATGAGCAGTTCTTC.

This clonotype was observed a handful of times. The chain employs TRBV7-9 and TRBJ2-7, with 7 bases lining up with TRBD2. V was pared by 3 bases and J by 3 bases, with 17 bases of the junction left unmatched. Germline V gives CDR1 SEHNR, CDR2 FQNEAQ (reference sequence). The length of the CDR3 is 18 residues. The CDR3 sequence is CASSLIVGRDRTLYEQYF. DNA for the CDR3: TGTGCCAGCAGCTTGATCGTTGGGAGGGACCGTACTCTCTACGAGCAGTACTTC.

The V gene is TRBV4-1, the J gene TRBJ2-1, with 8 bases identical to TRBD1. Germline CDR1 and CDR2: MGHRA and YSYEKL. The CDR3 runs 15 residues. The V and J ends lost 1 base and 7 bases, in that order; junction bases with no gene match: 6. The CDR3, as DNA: TGCGCCAGCAGCCAAGTGGGGCAGGGGGCGAATGAGCAGTTCTTC. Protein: CASSQVGQGANEQFF.

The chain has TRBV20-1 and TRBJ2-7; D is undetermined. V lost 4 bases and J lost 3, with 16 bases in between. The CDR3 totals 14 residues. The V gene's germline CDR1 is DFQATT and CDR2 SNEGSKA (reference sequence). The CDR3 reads CSATRIRSGYEQYF. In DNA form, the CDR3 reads TGCAGTGCTACGAGGATAAGATCTGGCTACGAGCAGTACTTC.

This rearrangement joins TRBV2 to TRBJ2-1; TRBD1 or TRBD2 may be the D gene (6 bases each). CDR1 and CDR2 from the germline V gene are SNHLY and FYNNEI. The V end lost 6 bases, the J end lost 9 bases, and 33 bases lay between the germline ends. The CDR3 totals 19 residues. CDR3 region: CASSDNPSRDTSLGGEQFF. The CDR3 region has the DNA TGTGCCAGCAGCGATAATCCTAGCCGGGACACCTCCTTGGGGGGTGAGCAGTTCTTC.

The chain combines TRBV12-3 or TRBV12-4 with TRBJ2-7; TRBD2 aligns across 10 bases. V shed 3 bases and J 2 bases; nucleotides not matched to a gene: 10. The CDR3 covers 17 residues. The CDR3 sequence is CASSFRLAGVSTYEQYF. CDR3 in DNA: TGTGCCAGCAGTTTCCGGCTAGCGGGGGTTTCAACCTACGAGCAGTACTTC.

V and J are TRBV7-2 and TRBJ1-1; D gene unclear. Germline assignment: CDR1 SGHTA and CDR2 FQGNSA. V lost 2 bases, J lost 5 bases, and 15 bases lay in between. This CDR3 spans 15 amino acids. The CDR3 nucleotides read TGTGCCAGCAGCTTAATAGATCGGGGAAGGACTGAAGCTTTCTTT. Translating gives CASSLIDRGRTEAFF.

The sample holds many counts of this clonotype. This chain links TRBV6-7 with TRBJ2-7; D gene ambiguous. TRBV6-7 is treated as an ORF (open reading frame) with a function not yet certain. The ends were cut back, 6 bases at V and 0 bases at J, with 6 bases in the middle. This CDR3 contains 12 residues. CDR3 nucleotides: TGTGCCAGCAGGAGGTCCTCCTACGAGCAGTACTTC. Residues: CASRRSSYEQYF.

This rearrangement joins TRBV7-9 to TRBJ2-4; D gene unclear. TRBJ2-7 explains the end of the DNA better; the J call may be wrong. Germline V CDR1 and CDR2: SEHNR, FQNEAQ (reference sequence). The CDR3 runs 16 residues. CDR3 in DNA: TGTGCCAGCAGCTTAGGATGGGGTAGAGCCGAGGACGAGCAGTACTTC. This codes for CASSLGWGRAEDEQYF.

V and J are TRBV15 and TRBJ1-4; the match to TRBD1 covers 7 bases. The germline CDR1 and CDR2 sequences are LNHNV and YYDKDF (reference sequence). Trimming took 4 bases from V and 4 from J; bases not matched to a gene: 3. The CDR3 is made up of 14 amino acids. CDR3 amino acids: CATSKDRLNEKLFF. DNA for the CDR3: TGTGCCACCAGCAAGGACAGGCTTAATGAAAAACTGTTTTTT.

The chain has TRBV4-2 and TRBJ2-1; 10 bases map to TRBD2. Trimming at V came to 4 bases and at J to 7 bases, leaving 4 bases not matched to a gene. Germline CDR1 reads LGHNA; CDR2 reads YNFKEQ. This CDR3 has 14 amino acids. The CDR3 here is CASSPGLATNEQFF. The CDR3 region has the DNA TGTGCCAGCAGCCCGGGACTAGCGACAAATGAGCAGTTCTTC.

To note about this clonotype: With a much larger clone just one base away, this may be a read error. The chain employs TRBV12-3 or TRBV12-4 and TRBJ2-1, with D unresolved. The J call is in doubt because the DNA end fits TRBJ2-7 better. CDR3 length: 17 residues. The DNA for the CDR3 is TGTGCCAGCAGTTTAGAGGGTCCCCGTGGTGGAAACAATGAGCAGTACTTC. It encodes CASSLEGPRGGNNEQYF.

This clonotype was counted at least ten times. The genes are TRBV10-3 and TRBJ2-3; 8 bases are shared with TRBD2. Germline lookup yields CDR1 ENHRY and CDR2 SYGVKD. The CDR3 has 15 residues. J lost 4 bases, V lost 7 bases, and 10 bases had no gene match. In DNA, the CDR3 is TGTGCCATCATGAGGGCGGGAGGTAGCGCAGATACGCAGTATTTT. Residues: CAIMRAGGSADTQYF.

CDR3: CATRGGSEAFF. The DNA for the CDR3 is TGTGCCACCAGGGGGGGCTCTGAAGCTTTCTTT. The chain joins TRBV27 to TRBJ1-1; 7 bases line up with TRBD1. The germline CDR1 and CDR2 sequences are MNHEY and SMNVEV (reference sequence). V shed 10 bases and J 6 bases; nucleotides not matched to a gene: 5. The CDR3 contains 11 residues.

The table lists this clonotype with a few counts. The chain's CDR3 is CASSVGRAEAFF. The CDR3 DNA sequence: TGTGCCAGCAGTGTCGGGAGGGCTGAAGCTTTCTTT. V and J are TRBV25-1 and TRBJ1-1; D unresolved. CDR3 length: 12 amino acids. Trimming removed 4 bases from V and 6 bases from J, with 9 bases in between. Germline values: CDR1 MGHDK, CDR2 SYGVNS.

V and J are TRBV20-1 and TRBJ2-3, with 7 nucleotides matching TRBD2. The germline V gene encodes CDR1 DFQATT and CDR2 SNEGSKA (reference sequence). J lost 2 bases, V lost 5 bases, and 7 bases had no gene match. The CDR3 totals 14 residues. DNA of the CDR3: TGCAGTGCTGACGGACTAGGCGACACAGATACGCAGTATTTT. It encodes CSADGLGDTDTQYF.

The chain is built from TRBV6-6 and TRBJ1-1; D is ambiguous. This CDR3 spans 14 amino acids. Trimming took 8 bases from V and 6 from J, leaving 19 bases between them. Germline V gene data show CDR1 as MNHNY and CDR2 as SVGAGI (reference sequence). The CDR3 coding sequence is TGTGCCAGCTTCTCCCCCGTGGGTGGCCCTGAAGCTTTCTTT. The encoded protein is CASFSPVGGPEAFF.

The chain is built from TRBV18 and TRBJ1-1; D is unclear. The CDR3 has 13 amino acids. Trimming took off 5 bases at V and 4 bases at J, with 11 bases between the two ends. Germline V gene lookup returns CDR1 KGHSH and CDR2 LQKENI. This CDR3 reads CASSERTSTEAFF. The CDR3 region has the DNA TGTGCCAGCTCAGAGAGGACCAGCACTGAAGCTTTCTTT.

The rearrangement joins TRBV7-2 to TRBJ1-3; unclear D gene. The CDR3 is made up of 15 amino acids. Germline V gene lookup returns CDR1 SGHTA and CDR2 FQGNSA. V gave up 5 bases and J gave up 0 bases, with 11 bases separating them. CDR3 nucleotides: TGTGCCAGCAGCCTCGACTTAATCTCTGGAAACACCATATATTTT. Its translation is CASSLDLISGNTIYF.

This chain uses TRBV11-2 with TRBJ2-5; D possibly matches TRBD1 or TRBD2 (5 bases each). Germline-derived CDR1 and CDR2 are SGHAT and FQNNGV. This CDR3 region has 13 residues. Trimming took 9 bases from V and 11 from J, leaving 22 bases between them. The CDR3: CARDLKGSYEQYF. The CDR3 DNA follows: TGTGCCAGGGACCTTAAGGGGAGTTATGAGCAGTACTTC. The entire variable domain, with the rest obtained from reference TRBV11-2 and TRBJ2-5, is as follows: EAGVAQSPRYKIIEKRQSVAFWCNPISGHATLYWYQQILGQGPKLLIQFQNNGVVDDSQLPKDRFSAERLKGVDSTLKIQPAKLEDSAVYLCARDLKGSYEQYFGPGTRLLVL.

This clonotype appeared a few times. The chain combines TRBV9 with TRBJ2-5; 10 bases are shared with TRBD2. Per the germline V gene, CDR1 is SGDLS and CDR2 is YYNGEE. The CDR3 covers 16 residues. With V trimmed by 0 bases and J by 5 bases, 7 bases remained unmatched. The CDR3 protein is CASSVGELAGLETQYF. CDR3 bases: TGTGCCAGCAGCGTAGGGGAACTAGCGGGGTTGGAGACCCAGTACTTC.